This T cell receptor beta chain was recorded in a study of post-analysis software for immune sequencing data. Study details: The disease courses spanned relapsing-remitting, secondary progressive and progressive-relapsing forms of multiple sclerosis. General observations from the study: Higher frequency in patients than in controls was seen for about five TRBV segments, with TRBV5-6, TRBV5-1 and TRBV20-1 among them. The F measure placed samples prepared in the same batch into strongly shared clusters. Multiple sclerosis patients had significantly lower normalized Chao1 diversity than controls.

The CDR3 loop spans 16 amino acids. The germline V gene has CDR1 SNHLY and CDR2 FYNNEI. Between the trimmed V and J ends, which lost 5 bases and 0 bases, there was a span of 16 bases. Incorporated into the TCR beta cDNA libraries were unique molecular identifiers, which served to reduce PCR and sequencing biases. TCRdb called the PCR reads again in MiXCR, with one record for every CDR3 protein. The sample lists approximately 160,000 distinct CDR3 sequences, over 25% occurring once. This clonotype has just a few counts. The antigen is not known. The sequencing sample was made of blood. This TCR came from a girl between 5 and 17 years old with multiple sclerosis. This chain joins TRBV2 and TRBJ2-5; D remains unclear. CDR3: CASSLRSDKYQETQYF. CDR3 DNA sequence: TGTGCCAGCAGTCTACGATCCGACAAGTACCAAGAGACCCAGTACTTC.